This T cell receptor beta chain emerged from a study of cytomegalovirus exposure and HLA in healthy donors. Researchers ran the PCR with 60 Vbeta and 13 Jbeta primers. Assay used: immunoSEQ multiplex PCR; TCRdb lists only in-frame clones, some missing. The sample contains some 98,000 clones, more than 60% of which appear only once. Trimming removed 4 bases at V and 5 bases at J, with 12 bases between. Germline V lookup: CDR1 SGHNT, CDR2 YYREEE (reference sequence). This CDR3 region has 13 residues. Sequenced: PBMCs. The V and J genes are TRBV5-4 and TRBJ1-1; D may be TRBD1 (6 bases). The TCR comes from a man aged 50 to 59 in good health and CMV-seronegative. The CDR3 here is CASSRTGQTEAFF. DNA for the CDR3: TGTGCCAGCAGCAGAACAGGGCAGACTGAAGCTTTCTTT. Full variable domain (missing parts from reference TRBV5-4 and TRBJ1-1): ETGVTQSPTHLIKTRGQQVTLRCSSQSGHNTVSWYQQALGQGPQFIFQYYREEENGRGNFPPRFSGLQFPNYSSELNVNALELDDSALYLCASSRTGQTEAFFGQGTRLTVV.